Following are 24 T cell receptor beta chains from one sample sequenced in a study of OX40 agonist ivuxolimab in advanced cancers. Sequencing used immunoSEQ multiplex PCR; TCRdb keeps in-frame clones, though not all of them. This repertoire shows about 61,000 clones, around 83% found once; its top ten account for approximately 3.2%. Here the sequenced sample was CD4+ or CD8+ T cells sorted from blood, taken in a trial of the OX40 agonist ivuxolimab. The receptors were gathered from an adult with an advanced solid tumor such as melanoma, head and neck, liver or kidney cancer.

This clone was recorded only once. V and J are TRBV2 and TRBJ1-3, with 10 bases fitting TRBD1. This CDR3 contains 14 residues. In germline, CDR1 is SNHLY, CDR2 FYNNEI. V was clipped by 6 bases and J by 1 base; unmatched bases: 0. This CDR3 is CASRDRGSGNTIYF. The CDR3 bases are TGTGCCAGCAGGGACAGGGGGTCTGGAAACACCATATATTTT.

The chain recombines TRBV30 with TRBJ1-3; a possible D gene is TRBD1 (5 bases). The CDR3 has 12 residues. CDR1 is GTSNPN, CDR2 SVGIG, per germline (reference sequence). V was clipped by 4 bases and J by 3 bases, with 7 bases between them. In nucleotides, the CDR3 is TGTGCCTGGAAGGGGTATGGAAACACCATATATTTT. This encodes CAWKGYGNTIYF.

The V call is TRBV5-1, the J call TRBJ2-5; the D gene is possibly TRBD1 (6 bases). CDR3 length equals 14 residues. Trimming shortened V by 4 bases and J by 2 bases, and 12 bases separated the two germline ends. Germline V gene lookup returns CDR1 SGHRS and CDR2 YFSETQ. This chain's CDR3 is CASSQGRLQETQYF. The CDR3 DNA reads as TGCGCCAGCAGCCAGGGGCGGCTACAAGAGACCCAGTACTTC.

The rearrangement uses TRBV19 and TRBJ2-7, with 7 nucleotides matching TRBD1. The CDR3 is made up of 15 amino acids. Germline V gene sequence: CDR1 LNHDA, CDR2 SQIVND (reference sequence). The trim removed 4 bases at V and 2 bases at J, leaving 8 bases unmatched. The CDR3 region is CASSTETGPPYEQYF. The CDR3 region has the DNA TGTGCCAGTAGTACCGAGACAGGGCCCCCCTACGAGCAGTACTTC. Full variable domain (rest looked up from reference TRBV19 and TRBJ2-7): DGGITQSPKYLFRKEGQNVTLSCEQNLNHDAMYWYRQDPGQGLRLIYYSQIVNDFQKGDIAEGYSVSREKKESFPLTVTSAQKNPTAFYLCASSTETGPPYEQYFGPGTRLTVT.

The V call is TRBV7-9, the J call TRBJ1-3; 11 positions match TRBD1. Germline V CDR1 and CDR2: SEHNR, FQNEAQ (reference sequence). Trimming removed 3 bases from V and 7 bases from J; junction bases left unmatched: 8. The CDR3 covers 16 residues. The CDR3 spells CASSLTGQGAYNTIYF. DNA of the CDR3: TGTGCCAGCAGCTTGACTGGACAGGGGGCTTATAACACCATATATTTT. Based on the CDR3 plus reference TRBV7-9 and TRBJ1-3, the full variable domain is DTGVSQNPRHKITKRGQNVTFRCDPISEHNRLYWYRQTLGQGPEFLTYFQNEAQLEKSRLLSDRFSAERPKGSFSTLEIQRTEQGDSAMYLCASSLTGQGAYNTIYFGEGSWLTVV.

This clone appeared a few times. The gene calls are TRBV9 and TRBJ1-2; 9 bases map to TRBD1. This CDR3 is 14 amino acids long. J was trimmed by 5 bases and V by 4 bases; bases with no gene match: 6. Germline V gene data show CDR1 as SGDLS and CDR2 as YYNGEE. The CDR3 bases are TGTGCCAGCAGCTCCAGGACAGGGGCATATGGCTACACCTTC. This encodes CASSSRTGAYGYTF.

The chain carries TRBV9 and TRBJ1-3; D ambiguous. The CDR3 has 14 amino acids. CDR1 and CDR2 (germline): SGDLS, YYNGEE. The germline V and J ends were trimmed by 0 bases and 4 bases, with 8 bases remaining between them. The CDR3 DNA reads as TGTGCCAGCAGCGTAGACCCTGACGGAAACACCATATATTTT. It encodes CASSVDPDGNTIYF.

J is TRBJ2-6 and V is TRBV5-1, with D unresolved. Trimming left V 1 base short and J 0 bases short, with 8 bases between. The CDR3 is 16 residues long. Germline CDR1 SGHRS, CDR2 YFSETQ. CDR3 DNA: TGCGCCAGCAGCTTGAGAGGTATCTCTGGGGCCAACGTCCTGACTTTC. Encoded protein: CASSLRGISGANVLTF.

This chain connects TRBV6-1 to TRBJ2-5; D ambiguous. In germline, CDR1 is MNHNS, CDR2 SASEGT. The CDR3 is 12 amino acids. The V end lost 6 bases, the J end lost 5 bases, and 10 bases lay between the germline ends. CDR3 sequence: CASSPIEETQYF. Here the CDR3 DNA reads TGTGCCAGCAGCCCAATCGAGGAGACCCAGTACTTC.

This clone has a single count. The chain links TRBV19 to TRBJ1-5; 8 nucleotides align to TRBD1. V lost 3 bases to trimming and J lost 5 bases; unmatched junction nucleotides: 6. This CDR3 is 15 amino acids long. Germline V gives CDR1 LNHDA, CDR2 SQIVND (reference sequence). CDR3 in amino acids: CASSMDREGDQPQHF. The CDR3 nucleotides read TGTGCCAGTAGTATGGACAGGGAAGGCGATCAGCCCCAGCATTTT.

The chain links TRBV7-9 to TRBJ2-7; D is possibly TRBD1 or TRBD2 (5 bases each). In germline, CDR1 is SEHNR, CDR2 FQNEAQ (reference sequence). The V end was cut by 5 bases, the J end by 6 bases, with 11 bases between. This CDR3 region has 12 residues. CDR3 region: CASSPRDLEQYF. The CDR3 nucleotides are TGTGCCAGCAGCCCCCGGGACCTCGAGCAGTACTTC.

CDR3 sequence reads: CASSSARGATDTQYF. CDR3 coding DNA: TGCGCCAGCAGCTCCGCCAGGGGTGCCACAGATACGCAGTATTTT. V gene TRBV4-1 combines with J gene TRBJ2-3, with D possibly TRBD1 on 6 matching bases. Germline V CDR1 and CDR2: MGHRA, YSYEKL. V was trimmed by 5 bases and J by 2 bases, leaving 14 bases between them. The CDR3 runs to 15 residues.

The gene calls are TRBV9 and TRBJ1-2; TRBD1 is a possible D gene (5 bases). V was clipped by 4 bases and J by 4 bases, with 11 bases between them. The CDR3 is 13 residues long. Germline CDR1 SGDLS, CDR2 YYNGEE. The CDR3 spells CASSTVGGYGYTF. CDR3 sequence (DNA): TGTGCCAGCAGCACAGTGGGGGGCTATGGCTACACCTTC.

The chain links TRBV6-5 to TRBJ1-2; D uncertain. Germline assignment: CDR1 MNHEY and CDR2 SVGAGI. The CDR3 extends over 14 amino acids. Trimming removed 6 bases at V and 4 bases at J, with 15 bases between. In DNA form, the CDR3 reads TGTGCCAGCAGGTTAACCCCTTCGTCCTATGGCTACACCTTC. It encodes CASRLTPSSYGYTF.

The chain links TRBV9 to TRBJ2-5, with TRBD1 matching over 7 bases. Trimming took 0 bases from V and 1 from J; bases not matched to a gene: 3. CDR1 SGDLS and CDR2 YYNGEE come from the germline V gene. The CDR3 length is 15 residues. CDR3 amino acids: CASSVDPGGQETQYF. DNA for the CDR3: TGTGCCAGCAGCGTAGATCCAGGGGGCCAAGAGACCCAGTACTTC.

This sequence joins TRBV28 and TRBJ1-6; no clear D. The length of the CDR3 is 13 residues. In germline, CDR1 is MDHEN, CDR2 SYDVKM. The ends were cut back, 8 bases at V and 9 bases at J, with 14 bases in the middle. The DNA of the CDR3 is TGTGCCAGCGGCGACCATGGGTCTTCACCCCTCCACTTT. This codes for CASGDHGSSPLHF.

The chain links TRBV11-2 to TRBJ1-2; no definite D call. Trimming left V 5 bases short and J 4 bases short, with 5 bases between. In germline, CDR1 is SGHAT, CDR2 FQNNGV. This CDR3 comprises 11 residues. In DNA, the CDR3 is TGTGCCAGCAGCCTGACCTATGGCTACACCTTC. Protein product: CASSLTYGYTF. Combining the CDR3 with reference TRBV11-2 and TRBJ1-2 gives the whole variable domain EAGVAQSPRYKIIEKRQSVAFWCNPISGHATLYWYQQILGQGPKLLIQFQNNGVVDDSQLPKDRFSAERLKGVDSTLKIQPAKLEDSAVYLCASSLTYGYTFGSGTRLTVV.

The chain joins TRBV19 to TRBJ2-5, with no clear D. This CDR3 has 14 amino acids. The germline V gene has CDR1 LNHDA and CDR2 SQIVND (reference sequence). Trimming shortened V by 7 bases and J by 5 bases, and 17 bases separated the two germline ends. CDR3: CASTSSPMGETQYF. CDR3 nucleotides: TGTGCCAGTACCAGCTCCCCTATGGGCGAGACCCAGTACTTC.

The chain recombines TRBV5-4 with TRBJ2-5, with 16 positions matching TRBD2. This CDR3 spans 17 amino acids. V trimming: 4 bases; J trimming: 2 bases; junction bases outside the gene matches: 5. Germline CDR1 reads SGHNT; CDR2 reads YYREEE (reference sequence). CDR3 sequence: CASSAGLAGGRQETQYF. CDR3 bases: TGTGCCAGCAGCGCGGGACTAGCGGGGGGGCGGCAAGAGACCCAGTACTTC.

V is TRBV5-1 and J is TRBJ2-3, with TRBD1 matching over 9 bases. Germline loops: CDR1 SGHRS, CDR2 YFSETQ. The V and J ends lost 1 base and 2 bases, in that order; junction bases with no gene match: 8. The CDR3 totals 17 residues. CDR3 in DNA: TGCGCCAGCAGCTTGCGGCGCGGGACAGGGATCACAGATACGCAGTATTTT. The encoded protein is CASSLRRGTGITDTQYF. Variable domain in full (rest from reference TRBV5-1 and TRBJ2-3): KAGVTQTPRYLIKTRGQQVTLSCSPISGHRSVSWYQQTPGQGLQFLFEYFSETQRNKGNFPGRFSGRQFSNSRSEMNVSTLELGDSALYLCASSLRRGTGITDTQYFGPGTRLTVL.

This clone turned up a few times. This chain uses TRBV6-6 with TRBJ1-6, with D maybe TRBD1 (6 bases). Germline V gene data show CDR1 as MNHNY and CDR2 as SVGAGI (reference sequence). Trimming took off 6 bases at V and 8 bases at J, with 11 bases between the two ends. The CDR3 has 13 residues. Written as DNA, the CDR3 is TGTGCCAGCAGGCTCAACAGGGATTCACCCCTCCACTTT. It specifies CASRLNRDSPLHF.

The CDR3 protein is CASTGYRASNEQYF. The CDR3 DNA follows: TGTGCCAGCACCGGGTACAGGGCGTCGAACGAGCAGTACTTC. The chain has TRBV6-1 and TRBJ2-7, with D perhaps TRBD1 (6 bases). CDR3 length equals 14 residues. Trimming stripped 7 bases from V and 5 bases from J, with 18 bases between. Germline CDR1 is MNHNS and CDR2 is SASEGT.

The V call is TRBV7-9, the J call TRBJ1-6; maybe TRBD1 (6 bases). There are 14 residues in the CDR3. Looked up from germline, CDR1 is SEHNR and CDR2 is FQNEAQ (reference sequence). Between the trimmed V and J ends, which lost 4 bases and 10 bases, there was a span of 14 bases. The CDR3 DNA reads TGTGCCAGCAGCTCACAGGGCAGTTACTCACCCCTCCACTTT. Residues: CASSSQGSYSPLHF.

The genes are TRBV21-1 and TRBJ2-2; TRBD1 is the table's D call and was not checked against the DNA. TRBV21-1 is marked as a pseudogene. This CDR3 is built from 14 residues. The CDR3 protein is CASGRTGFTGELFF. The CDR3 DNA reads TGTGCCAGCGGGCGGACAGGGTTCACCGGGGAGCTGTTTTTT.